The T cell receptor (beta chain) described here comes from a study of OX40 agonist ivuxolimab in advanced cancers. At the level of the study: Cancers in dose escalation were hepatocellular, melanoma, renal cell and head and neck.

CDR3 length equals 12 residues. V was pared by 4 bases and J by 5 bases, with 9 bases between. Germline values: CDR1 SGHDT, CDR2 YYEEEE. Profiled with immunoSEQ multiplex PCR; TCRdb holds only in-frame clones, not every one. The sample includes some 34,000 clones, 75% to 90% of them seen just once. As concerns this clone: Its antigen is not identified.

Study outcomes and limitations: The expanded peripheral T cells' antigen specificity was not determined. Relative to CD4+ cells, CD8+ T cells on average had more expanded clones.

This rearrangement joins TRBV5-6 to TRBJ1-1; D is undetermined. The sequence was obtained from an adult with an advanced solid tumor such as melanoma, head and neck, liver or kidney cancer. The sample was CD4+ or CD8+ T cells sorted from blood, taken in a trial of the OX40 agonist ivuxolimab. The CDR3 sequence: CASSELGTEAFF. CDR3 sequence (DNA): TGTGCCAGCAGCGAACTGGGGACTGAAGCTTTCTTT.